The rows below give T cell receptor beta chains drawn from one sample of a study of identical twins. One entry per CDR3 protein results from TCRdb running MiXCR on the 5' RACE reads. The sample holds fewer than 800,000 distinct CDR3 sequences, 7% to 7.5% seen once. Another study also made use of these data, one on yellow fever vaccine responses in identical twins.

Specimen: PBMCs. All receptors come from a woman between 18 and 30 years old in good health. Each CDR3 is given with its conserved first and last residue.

CASSDVGDGGYTF,TRBJ1-2,TRBV2
CASSSKTGDYEQYF,TRBJ2-7,TRBV7-9
CATTRGPTNTGELFF,TRBJ2-2,TRBV5-6
CSARRGNNVQFF,TRBJ2-1,TRBV20-1
CASSSAGKSETQYF,TRBJ2-5,TRBV12-3/TRBV12-4
CASSLGLSGLSGYTF,TRBJ1-2,TRBV12-3/TRBV12-4
CSARVAGPNTEAFF,TRBJ1-1,TRBV20-1
CASSQTGTNSNQPQHF,TRBJ1-5,TRBV4-1
CASSAPSGNQETQYF,TRBJ2-5,TRBV2
CASSPQVPPYNEQFF,TRBJ2-1,TRBV18
CAISPTGKAETQYF,TRBJ2-5,TRBV10-3
CASSTQTGMAEAFF,TRBJ1-1,TRBV9
CASSFRVGDTQYF,TRBJ2-3,TRBV5-1
CASSPPGGSYNEQFF,TRBJ2-1,TRBV18
CASSLSRPAGQETQYF,TRBJ2-5,TRBV7-8
CASSSGAGQPQHF,TRBJ1-5,TRBV12-3/TRBV12-4
CATGTGSNSPLHF,TRBJ1-6,TRBV2
CASSEQGGYTEAFF,TRBJ1-1,TRBV9
CASAGSHYNEQFF,TRBJ2-1,TRBV28
CSVEIAYEQYF,TRBJ2-7,TRBV29-1
CASSVSGQVSYEQYF,TRBJ2-7,TRBV9
CASSSSGTPQNEQFF,TRBJ2-1,TRBV28
CASSSGRQGYTF,TRBJ1-2,TRBV7-8
CASSGAGTPTTYEQYF,TRBJ2-7,TRBV7-8
CASSQDFAGGAYNEQFF,TRBJ2-1,TRBV4-2
CASSQDLGRQGNQPQHF,TRBJ1-5,TRBV4-2